This T cell receptor (beta chain) originates from a study of tumor-infiltrating lymphocytes in primary liver carcinoma (dated 2017 in TCRdb). Background for the entire study: Of the five patients (three men and two women, aged 30 to 69 years), four had hepatocellular carcinoma and one had combined HCC and intrahepatic cholangiocarcinoma. Tumors of the five patients were stage T1-T3 N0M0 with maximum diameters of 4.2 to 10 cm. Roughly 3.5 to 7.5 million productive TCRbeta reads were obtained per sample, and no significant difference in read depth was found between tissue types. For each liver tumor, the study sampled five regions along with adjacent normal tissue and blood, and applied TCRbeta repertoire sequencing, expression microarrays and whole-exome sequencing. A total of 35 specimens from 5 patients went through TCRbeta repertoire sequencing, namely 25 tumor regions, 5 adjacent noncancerous liver tissues and 5 peripheral blood samples. The roughly 25 tumor region samples were profiled with Agilent mRNA microarrays so that TCRbeta repertoire diversity could be related to the local molecular phenotype. Technical replicate repertoires showed high reproducibility, with mean shared-clone rates around 0.9 and correlation coefficients above 0.95. Findings and caveats that apply to the study as a whole: Only the TCR beta chain was sequenced, so true repertoire diversity is likely underestimated because unpaired alpha chains were not captured. The study included only 4 to 6 patients, and the authors note findings should be validated in a larger study. A significantly larger repertoire fraction was made up by the top 250 clones in tumors than in blood (p = 0.039). Only about 8-24% of top clones were present in all five regions of a tumor, suggesting spatial heterogeneity of tumor-infiltrating T cells. Consistent with antigen-driven expansion, pairs of tumor regions showed higher repertoire overlap (mean roughly 36%) than either tumor-adjacent pairs (approximately 17%) or tumor-blood pairs (roughly 14%). Since the samples were bulk and unsorted, there was no way to compare CD4+ and CD8+ T cell repertoires.

TCRbeta-specific cDNA was reverse-transcribed from approximately 0.5 ug total RNA using a constant-region primer and ProtoScript II reverse transcriptase. Construction of the TCRbeta libraries relied on three nested rounds of multiplex PCR, following a slightly modified ARM-PCR procedure. Each of the first two PCR rounds ran for approximately 11 cycles and used multiplex TRBV1-TRBV30 forward primers together with a Cbeta reverse primer. Sample barcodes and Illumina adapters were added in a final 25-cycle PCR using Deep VentR polymerase. Before sequencing, amplicons of 200-500 bp were gel-purified using a QIAquick gel extraction kit. The TCRbeta amplicons were sequenced with 250-bp paired-end reads on an Illumina HiSeq 2500. The study's own analysis went as follows. To recover full CDR3 sequences, reads were quality-trimmed using Trimmomatic v0.33 and paired reads were then merged using FLASH v1.2.11. V, D and J germline segments were assigned to the rearranged TCRbeta sequences by MiGEC v1.2.1b. VDJtools v1.0.0 computed clonotype statistics and Shannon-Wiener diversity indices. To cut down on sampling bias, every analysis after diversity analysis relied on just the 250 most abundant clonotypes from each sample. In-frame beta chains were kept once TCRdb had trimmed the public reads at Q25 with fastp and called clones with MiXCR. Entries are consolidated by CDR3 protein sequence, retaining the most common genes and DNA. TCRdb's processing, not the study's, gives the V and J calls here. This sample gives approximately 100,000 distinct CDR3 sequences in total; around 66% of them show up just once. The ten largest clones capture 9.5% to 15% of the sample.

This clonotype has ten or more counts. Its antigen is not yet known. No qualities accompany the bases; no much larger clone lies one base away. The CDR3 numbers 13 residues from cysteine through phenylalanine. The entry retains the CDR3 DNA only, 39 bases that are in frame from base 1. The trim is 10 bases for V and 0 bases for J, with a gap of 9 bases between the germline ends. Per the germline V gene, MDHEN is the CDR1 and SYDVKM is the CDR2. Total RNA and DNA were co-extracted without cell sorting from around 20-30 mg of bulk tissue using the AllPrep DNA/RNA mini kit. Surgical resection was performed in China between 2015 and early 2016 on 5 or 6 patients with histopathologically diagnosed primary liver carcinoma. Patients had chronic HBV infection and were treatment-naive at sampling. Five spatially separated regions were sampled per tumor: superior, inferior, left-lateral and right-lateral poles, plus the tumor centre. Histology showed that every tumor sample contained more than 80% viable tumor cells. Fresh tumor and adjacent tissue pieces were bisected; one half was stored in RNAlater at -80°C, the other sent for histology.

This clonotype was obtained from a woman aged 55-70 years with primary liver carcinoma and hepatitis B virus infection. The rearranged chain carries TRBV28 and TRBJ2-2, with the D gene uncertain. The sample was liver tumor tissue from sampling region 2. This specimen's cell subset or site label, per the study, means: tumor region T2, inferior pole. The encoded CDR3 is CATALTNTGELFF. The nucleotide sequence is TGTGCCACCGCGCTGACGAACACCGGGGAGCTGTTTTTT.